These 24 T cell receptor beta chains came from one sample sequenced in a study of shared clonotypes between healthy human individuals (TCRdb year 2020). The library relied on the immunoSEQ multiplex PCR assay. As stored in TCRdb, this immuneACCESS dataset retains in-frame rearrangements with V and J assigned. A fraction of the clones does not appear; measured against another copy, unresolved V genes explain less than half of the discrepancy, and the remainder lacks a known reason. Across this sample there are about 190,000 clones, with 65% to 70% seen only once. Clones ranked in the top ten supply roughly 10% of the sample. Sequencing input: memory CD4+ T cells sorted from blood. The sample's cell subset or site label, decoded: CD45RA-negative fraction. The receptors were sampled from a man aged 30-40 years in good health.

DNA of the CDR3: TGTGCCAGCAGCCCACAAGCAGGGGGCCCCTCTGGGGCCAACGTCCTGACTTTC. Its protein is CASSPQAGGPSGANVLTF. The chain has TRBV9 and TRBJ2-6; 8 nucleotides agree with TRBD1. V dropped 4 bases and J dropped 0; count of bases not matched to a gene: 9. This CDR3 spans 18 amino acids. Germline-derived CDR1 and CDR2 are SGDLS and YYNGEE.

This sequence joins TRBV29-1 and TRBJ1-2; maybe TRBD1 (6 bases). V lost 5 bases to trimming and J lost 10 bases, with 20 bases between them. The CDR3 has 13 residues. Germline assignment: CDR1 SQVTM and CDR2 ANQGSEA. CDR3: CSVPGTPLKDYTF. For the CDR3, the DNA is TGCAGCGTTCCCGGGACACCACTGAAGGACTACACCTTC.

This rearrangement joins TRBV7-2 to TRBJ1-4; D is ambiguous. Trimming cost V 5 bases and J 8 bases, with 9 bases left between them. This CDR3 contains 12 residues. Germline assignment: CDR1 SGHTA and CDR2 FQGNSA. Here the CDR3 DNA reads TGTGCCAGCAGCGATCAAGGGGAAAAACTGTTTTTT. It specifies CASSDQGEKLFF.

V is TRBV5-1 and J is TRBJ2-5, with 8 bases matching TRBD2. The germline gives CDR1 SGHRS, CDR2 YFSETQ. The J segment lost 3 bases and the V segment lost 7 bases, leaving 8 bases of the junction unmatched. The CDR3 extends over 14 amino acids. The CDR3 here is CASGGRGGKETQYF. The CDR3 DNA is TGCGCCAGCGGCGGTCGGGGGGGAAAAGAGACCCAGTACTTC.

The gene calls are TRBV28 and TRBJ1-2; D gene ambiguous. Looked up from germline, CDR1 is MDHEN and CDR2 is SYDVKM. V lost 6 bases to trimming and J lost 8 bases, with 19 bases between them. CDR3 length: 14 amino acids. CDR3 loop: CASRLDTGNNGYTF. CDR3 in DNA: TGTGCCAGCAGACTCGACACGGGAAACAACGGCTACACCTTC.

V and J are TRBV7-2 and TRBJ2-7, with D maybe TRBD2 (6 bases). The CDR3 runs to 14 residues. The V end was cut by 4 bases, the J end by 2 bases, with 12 bases between. In germline, CDR1 is SGHTA, CDR2 FQGNSA. DNA for the CDR3: TGTGCCAGCAGCTACTCGGGCGGGACCTACGAGCAGTACTTC. Translating gives CASSYSGGTYEQYF.

The chain employs TRBV6-5 and TRBJ1-1, with D possibly being TRBD1 (5 bases). The ends were cut back, 3 bases at V and 5 bases at J, with 19 bases in the middle. The CDR3 is 16 amino acids. Germline-derived CDR1 and CDR2 are MNHEY and SVGAGI. CDR3 in amino acids: CASSYTSLGVRTEAFF. DNA of the CDR3: TGTGCCAGCAGTTATACGTCTTTGGGGGTCAGGACTGAAGCTTTCTTT.

The chain employs TRBV2 and TRBJ1-5; 8 positions match TRBD1. The CDR3 sequence is 15 residues long. The germline CDR1 and CDR2 sequences are SNHLY and FYNNEI. V gave up 3 bases and J gave up 2 bases; unmatched junction bases: 3. This CDR3 reads CASSDRGHGNQPQHF. The CDR3 DNA follows: TGTGCCAGCAGTGACAGGGGGCATGGCAATCAGCCCCAGCATTTT.

DNA of the CDR3: TGCAGCGCCCAGGACGGAGACACTGAAGCTTTCTTT. It encodes CSAQDGDTEAFF. The rearrangement links TRBV29-1 to TRBJ1-1; D is uncertain. The CDR3 length is 12 residues. V was pared by 7 bases and J by 3 bases, with 12 bases between. Looked up from germline, CDR1 is SQVTM and CDR2 is ANQGSEA.

This clone appeared a few times. J is TRBJ2-1 and V is TRBV5-1, with 7 nucleotides matching TRBD2. Germline V lookup: CDR1 SGHRS, CDR2 YFSETQ. This CDR3 contains 16 residues. Trimming cost V 0 bases and J 1 base; bases outside gene matches: 4. The CDR3 here is CASSLDAGLSYNEQFF. In nucleotides, the CDR3 is TGCGCCAGCAGCTTGGACGCGGGACTATCCTACAATGAGCAGTTCTTC.

V gene TRBV28 combines with J gene TRBJ2-5; no clear D. The CDR3 contains 12 residues. The germline CDR1 and CDR2 sequences are MDHEN and SYDVKM. V was clipped by 1 base and J by 5 bases, with 5 bases between them. For the CDR3, the DNA is TGTGCCAGCAGTTTATTCCGCGAGACCCAGTACTTC. It yields the protein CASSLFRETQYF.

V gene TRBV7-2 combines with J gene TRBJ2-7; no reliable D call. V was shortened by 1 base and J by 0 bases, with 10 bases between the two germline ends. CDR3 size: 15 residues. Germline V gene lookup returns CDR1 SGHTA and CDR2 FQGNSA. Written as DNA, the CDR3 is TGTGCCAGCAGCTTAGGGTACGAGATCTCCTACGAGCAGTACTTC. Amino acids: CASSLGYEISYEQYF.

This chain connects TRBV11-2 to TRBJ2-3; D remains unclear. The CDR3 has 12 amino acids. Between the trimmed V and J ends, which lost 1 base and 6 bases, there was a span of 5 bases. Germline V gives CDR1 SGHAT, CDR2 FQNNGV. CDR3 residues: CASSLVDDTQYF. CDR3 coding DNA: TGTGCCAGCAGCTTAGTGGACGATACGCAGTATTTT.

The chain is built from TRBV7-9 and TRBJ2-7, with TRBD2 as a possible D gene (5 bases). The V end lost 4 bases, the J end lost 3 bases, and 22 bases lay between the germline ends. Germline V gives CDR1 SEHNR, CDR2 FQNEAQ (reference sequence). The CDR3 sequence is 17 residues long. CDR3 protein: CASSSGVLAGGRYEQYF. The CDR3 DNA is TGTGCCAGCAGCTCCGGGGTTTTGGCAGGCGGCCGCTACGAGCAGTACTTC.

This clone was observed a handful of times. The CDR3 DNA reads as TGTGCCAGCAGTGAGGAAGGGTTCCTGGGCGAGCAGTACTTC. Translation: CASSEEGFLGEQYF. The chain uses TRBV6-1 and TRBJ2-7; D is unclear. The CDR3 runs 14 residues. Trimming cost V 3 bases and J 6 bases, with 15 bases left between them. Germline CDR1 is MNHNS and CDR2 is SASEGT.

The genes are TRBV19 and TRBJ1-1; 7 bases align to TRBD1. The germline V gene encodes CDR1 LNHDA and CDR2 SQIVND (reference sequence). CDR3 length: 15 residues. V gave up 1 base and J gave up 5 bases; unmatched junction bases: 7. The DNA for the CDR3 is TGTGCCAGTAGTATAGTACCAGGGGGTACGACTGAAGCTTTCTTT. It translates to CASSIVPGGTTEAFF.

The chain's CDR3 is CASSVSLQGASSGELFF. CDR3 bases: TGTGCCAGCAGCGTGAGCCTACAGGGGGCATCGTCCGGGGAGCTGTTTTTT. This chain joins TRBV9 and TRBJ2-2; TRBD1 matches 9 bases. The trim removed 2 bases at V and 6 bases at J, leaving 11 bases unmatched. CDR3 length: 17 residues. CDR1 SGDLS and CDR2 YYNGEE come from the germline V gene.

The rearrangement uses TRBV21-1 and TRBJ1-5. TRBV21-1 is a documented pseudogene. The CDR3 covers 19 residues. The CDR3 coding sequence is TGTGCCAGCAGCCGAACCTCCACCTTGCAGGGAGGTAGCAATCAGCCCCAGCATTTT. Translated, it gives CASSRTSTLQGGSNQPQHF.

This chain uses TRBV29-1 with TRBJ2-5; D unclear. Germline CDR1 is SQVTM and CDR2 is ANQGSEA. This CDR3 has 13 residues. Trimming cost V 3 bases and J 4 bases, with 12 bases left between them. Written as DNA, the CDR3 is TGCAGCGTTGACAGGACGGTAGGAGAGACCCAGTACTTC. Encoded protein: CSVDRTVGETQYF.

V is TRBV19 and J is TRBJ1-2; TRBD1 aligns across 8 bases. The germline V gene has CDR1 LNHDA and CDR2 SQIVND (reference sequence). The CDR3 runs to 12 residues. J was trimmed by 3 bases and V by 11 bases; bases with no gene match: 5. CDR3 protein: CAGWGQDYGYTF. CDR3 coding DNA: TGTGCCGGTTGGGGACAGGACTATGGCTACACCTTC.

This clone was seen a handful of times. The J gene is TRBJ2-3, the V gene TRBV10-3; 7 nucleotides align to TRBD2. The V segment lost 6 bases and the J segment 4 bases; nucleotides outside the gene matches: 10. The CDR3 runs to 15 residues. Germline values: CDR1 ENHRY, CDR2 SYGVKD. CDR3: CAIRGGGAGADTQYF. For the CDR3, the DNA is TGTGCCATCAGGGGGGGAGGGGCCGGCGCAGATACGCAGTATTTT.

This chain uses TRBV18 with TRBJ2-5; D not resolved. Germline V CDR1 and CDR2: KGHSH, LQKENI. Trimming pared 2 bases from V and 1 base from J, leaving 5 bases between. This CDR3 spans 13 amino acids. For the CDR3, the DNA is TGTGCCAGCTCACCAGTCGTCCAAGAGACCCAGTACTTC. This translates into CASSPVVQETQYF.

The CDR3 region has the DNA TGTGCCAGCAGCTTACGAGGGGTCACCGAAGCTTTCTTT. It codes for CASSLRGVTEAFF. This chain connects TRBV11-3 to TRBJ1-1; maybe TRBD1 (5 bases). Trimming removed 2 bases at V and 8 bases at J, with 12 bases between. Germline values: CDR1 SGHNT, CDR2 YENEEA. This CDR3 has 13 residues.

This clone has only a few counts. V usage is TRBV6-6 and J usage is TRBJ2-7; the match to TRBD2 covers 10 bases. The V gene end was trimmed by 3 bases and the J gene end by 10 bases; junction bases not matched to a gene: 6. Germline CDR1 reads MNHNY; CDR2 reads SVGAGI (reference sequence). CDR3 length: 13 amino acids. CDR3 sequence reads: CASSYELAGFQYF. In DNA form, the CDR3 reads TGTGCCAGCAGTTATGAACTAGCGGGGTTTCAGTACTTC.